What follows are 10 T cell receptor beta chains derived from one specimen sequenced in a study of T cells in localized non-small cell lung cancer. Only in-frame clones appear in the TCRdb table, and some are missing; sequencing was by immunoSEQ multiplex PCR. The repertoire consists of more than 100,000 clones, with 80% to 90% occurring once and the leading ten covering 1.7%. The sequenced sample was peripheral blood, obtained before any cancer treatment. The receptors shown here come from a female donor at least 60 years old with stage I lung adenocarcinoma.

This chain joins TRBV7-6 and TRBJ1-1; D might be TRBD1 (5 bases). The CDR3 runs to 13 residues. Trimming took 3 bases from V and 2 from J, leaving 7 bases between them. CDR1 and CDR2 from the germline V gene are SGHVS and FNYEAQ. CDR3 residues: CASSFDSNTEAFF. Here the CDR3 DNA reads TGTGCCAGCAGCTTTGACAGTAACACTGAAGCTTTCTTT.

DNA for the CDR3: TGCGCCAGCAGTACCGGGACAGGGGCCTCTGGAAACACCATATATTTT. Translating gives CASSTGTGASGNTIYF. The chain carries TRBV10-1 and TRBJ1-3; TRBD1 matches at 10 bases. V gave up 5 bases and J gave up 0 bases; unmatched junction bases: 4. Germline V CDR1 and CDR2: WNHNN, SYGVQD (reference sequence). The CDR3 length is 16 residues.

The gene calls are TRBV7-9 and TRBJ2-1, with D maybe TRBD2 (6 bases). This CDR3 contains 14 residues. Between the trimmed V and J ends, which lost 3 bases and 6 bases, there was a span of 12 bases. Germline assignment: CDR1 SEHNR and CDR2 FQNEAQ (reference sequence). CDR3 coding DNA: TGTGCCAGCAGCTTCGGGGGAGCTCTCAATGAGCAGTTCTTC. Protein product: CASSFGGALNEQFF.

The chain has TRBV9 and TRBJ2-1, with a possible D match to TRBD1 (5 bases). V was pared by 0 bases and J by 6 bases, with 10 bases between. The CDR3 has 14 amino acids. The germline V gene encodes CDR1 SGDLS and CDR2 YYNGEE. In DNA, the CDR3 is TGTGCCAGCAGCGTAGTAGGGGTAGGCAATGAGCAGTTCTTC. It specifies CASSVVGVGNEQFF.

This clone was seen only a few times. The V call is TRBV6-4, the J call TRBJ2-5; 7 positions match TRBD2. Germline assignment: CDR1 MRHNA and CDR2 SNTAGT. The CDR3 contains 14 residues. The ends lost 0 bases at V and 4 bases at J; junction bases unmatched: 2. The CDR3 protein is CASSDSTGGETQYF. The CDR3 DNA follows: TGTGCCAGCAGTGACTCAACGGGAGGAGAGACCCAGTACTTC.

This chain uses TRBV25-1 with TRBJ1-1; TRBD1 is a possible D gene (6 bases). The CDR3 length is 13 residues. Trimming left V 0 bases short and J 11 bases short, with 13 bases between. Germline-derived CDR1 and CDR2 are MGHDK and SYGVNS. Here the CDR3 DNA reads TGTGCCAGCAGTGAATATGGAGGGGGGCACGCTTTCTTT. This translates into CASSEYGGGHAFF.

The chain carries TRBV30 and TRBJ2-7, with a tentative D call TRBD2 (6 bases). This CDR3 comprises 15 residues. Germline CDR1 and CDR2: GTSNPN and SVGIG (reference sequence). The V and J ends lost 3 bases and 2 bases respectively, with 17 bases between them. The CDR3 bases are TGTGCCTGGAGCGTAACTGGGACTCCGACCTACGAGCAGTACTTC. This translates into CAWSVTGTPTYEQYF.

The chain recombines TRBV7-3 with TRBJ2-7, with 7 bases that match TRBD2. Trimming cost V 5 bases and J 2 bases; bases outside gene matches: 9. This CDR3 contains 15 residues. The V gene's germline CDR1 is SGHTA and CDR2 FQGTGA. The CDR3 nucleotides read TGTGCCAGCAGCCTGCAAAGCGGGGCCGCCTACGAGCAGTACTTC. Translation: CASSLQSGAAYEQYF.

The chain carries TRBV9 and TRBJ2-6; possibly TRBD2 for D (5 bases). The CDR3 is made up of 14 amino acids. Germline loops: CDR1 SGDLS, CDR2 YYNGEE. V gave up 5 bases and J gave up 0 bases, with 6 bases separating them. The CDR3: CASSAGSGANVLTF. Written as DNA, the CDR3 is TGTGCCAGCAGTGCGGGCTCTGGGGCCAACGTCCTGACTTTC.

The V call is TRBV28, the J call TRBJ2-4; D ambiguous. CDR3 size: 14 residues. Germline CDR1 MDHEN, CDR2 SYDVKM. With 9 bases removed from V and 7 bases from J, the gap between germline ends came to 19 bases. CDR3: CASARQPMSNIQYF. The CDR3, as DNA: TGTGCCAGTGCCCGGCAGCCCATGTCGAACATTCAGTACTTC. Using reference TRBV28 and TRBJ2-4 for the parts outside the CDR3, the full variable domain is DVKVTQSSRYLVKRTGEKVFLECVQDMDHENMFWYRQDPGLGLRLIYFSYDVKMKEKGDIPEGYSVSREKKERFSLILESASTNQTSMYLCASARQPMSNIQYFGAGTRLSVL.